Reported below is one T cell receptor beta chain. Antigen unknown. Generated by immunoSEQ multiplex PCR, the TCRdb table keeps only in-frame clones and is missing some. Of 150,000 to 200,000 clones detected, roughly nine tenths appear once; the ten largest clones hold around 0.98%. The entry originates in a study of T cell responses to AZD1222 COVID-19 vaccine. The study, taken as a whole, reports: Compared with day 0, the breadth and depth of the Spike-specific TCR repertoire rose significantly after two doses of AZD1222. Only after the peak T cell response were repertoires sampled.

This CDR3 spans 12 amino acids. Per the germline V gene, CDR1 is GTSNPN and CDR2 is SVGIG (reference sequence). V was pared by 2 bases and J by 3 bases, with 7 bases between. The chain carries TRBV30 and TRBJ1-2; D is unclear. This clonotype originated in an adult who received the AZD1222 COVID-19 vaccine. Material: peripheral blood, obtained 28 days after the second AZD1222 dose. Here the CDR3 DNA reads TGTGCCTGGAGTCGCACCGACTATGGCTACACCTTC. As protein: CAWSRTDYGYTF.